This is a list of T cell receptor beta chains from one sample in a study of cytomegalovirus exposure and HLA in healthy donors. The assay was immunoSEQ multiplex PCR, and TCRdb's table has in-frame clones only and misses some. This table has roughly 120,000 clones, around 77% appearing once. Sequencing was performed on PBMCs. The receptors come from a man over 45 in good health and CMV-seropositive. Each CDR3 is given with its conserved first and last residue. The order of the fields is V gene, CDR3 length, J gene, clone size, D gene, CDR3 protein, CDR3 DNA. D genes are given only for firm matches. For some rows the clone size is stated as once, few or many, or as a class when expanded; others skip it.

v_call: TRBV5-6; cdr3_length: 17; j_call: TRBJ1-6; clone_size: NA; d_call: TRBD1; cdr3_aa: CASSLVGTELLNSPLHF; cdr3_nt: TGTGCCAGCAGCTTGGTCGGGACAGAGCTCCTTAATTCACCCCTCCACTTT
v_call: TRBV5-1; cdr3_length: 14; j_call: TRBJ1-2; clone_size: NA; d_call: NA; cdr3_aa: CASSLDTANYGYTF; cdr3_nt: TGCGCCAGCAGCTTGGATACAGCCAACTATGGCTACACCTTC
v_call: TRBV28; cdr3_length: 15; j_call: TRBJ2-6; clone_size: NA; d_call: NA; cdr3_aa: CASRETGSGANVLTF; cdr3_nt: TGTGCCAGCAGGGAAACAGGGTCCGGGGCCAACGTCCTGACTTTC
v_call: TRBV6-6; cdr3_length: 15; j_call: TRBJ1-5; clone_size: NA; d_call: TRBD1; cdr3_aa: CASRVRGTGNQPQHF; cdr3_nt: TGTGCCAGCAGGGTCCGAGGGACAGGAAATCAGCCCCAGCATTTT
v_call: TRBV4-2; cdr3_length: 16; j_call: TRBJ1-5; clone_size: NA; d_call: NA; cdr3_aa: CASSSEQGTHNQPQHF; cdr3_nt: TGTGCCAGCAGCTCAGAGCAAGGGACTCACAATCAGCCCCAGCATTTT
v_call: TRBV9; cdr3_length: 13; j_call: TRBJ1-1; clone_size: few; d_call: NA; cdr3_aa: CASSFNRETEAFF; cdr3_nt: TGTGCCAGCAGCTTTAACAGGGAAACTGAAGCTTTCTTT
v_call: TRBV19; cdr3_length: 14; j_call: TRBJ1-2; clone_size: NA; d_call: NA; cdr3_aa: CASSIDTGTYGYTF; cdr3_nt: TGTGCCAGTAGTATAGATACGGGAACCTATGGCTACACCTTC
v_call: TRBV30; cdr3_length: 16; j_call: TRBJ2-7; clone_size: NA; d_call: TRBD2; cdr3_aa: CAWTIGSGGISYEQYF; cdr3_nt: TGTGCCTGGACCATTGGGAGCGGGGGGATATCCTACGAGCAGTACTTC
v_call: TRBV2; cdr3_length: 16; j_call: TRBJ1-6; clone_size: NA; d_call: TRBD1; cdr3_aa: CASRVDRGINNSPLHF; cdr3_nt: TGTGCCAGCAGGGTGGACAGGGGAATTAATAATTCACCCCTCCACTTT
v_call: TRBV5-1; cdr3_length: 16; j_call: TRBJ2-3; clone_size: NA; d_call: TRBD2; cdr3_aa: CASSLGLAESTDTQYF; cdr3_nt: TGCGCCAGCAGCTTGGGGCTAGCGGAGAGCACAGATACGCAGTATTTT
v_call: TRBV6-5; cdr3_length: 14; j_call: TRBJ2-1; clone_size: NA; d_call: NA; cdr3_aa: CASSRAPSEDEQFF; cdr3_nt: TGTGCCAGCAGCCGCGCCCCTAGCGAAGATGAGCAGTTCTTC
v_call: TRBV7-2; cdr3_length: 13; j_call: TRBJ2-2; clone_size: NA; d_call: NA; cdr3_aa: CASSPSNTGELFF; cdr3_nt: TGTGCCAGCAGCCCTTCGAACACCGGGGAGCTGTTTTTT
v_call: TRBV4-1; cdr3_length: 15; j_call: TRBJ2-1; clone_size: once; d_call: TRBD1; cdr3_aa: CASSPGQGRYNEQFF; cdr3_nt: TGCGCCAGCAGCCCGGGACAGGGAAGATACAATGAGCAGTTCTTC
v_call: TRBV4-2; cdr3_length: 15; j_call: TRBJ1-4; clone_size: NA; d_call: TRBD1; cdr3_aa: CASSQTGQGGEKLFF; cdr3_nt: TGTGCCAGCAGCCAAACGGGACAGGGAGGGGAAAAACTGTTTTTT
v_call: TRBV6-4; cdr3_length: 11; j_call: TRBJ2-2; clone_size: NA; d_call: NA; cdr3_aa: CASSGGRELFF; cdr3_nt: TGTGCCAGCAGTGGAGGGCGGGAGCTGTTTTTT
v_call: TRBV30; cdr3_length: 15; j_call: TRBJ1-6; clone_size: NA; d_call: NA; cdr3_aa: CAWKRSRNDNSPLHF; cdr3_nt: TGTGCCTGGAAACGGAGTCGGAATGATAATTCACCCCTCCACTTT
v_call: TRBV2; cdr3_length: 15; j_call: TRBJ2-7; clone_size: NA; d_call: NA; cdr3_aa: CASIEGVAELYEQYF; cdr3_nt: TGTGCCAGCATCGAAGGGGTAGCGGAACTCTACGAGCAGTACTTC
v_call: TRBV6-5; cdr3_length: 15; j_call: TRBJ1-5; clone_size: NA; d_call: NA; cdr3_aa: CASSSSGRGNQPQHF; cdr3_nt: TGTGCCAGCAGTTCCTCCGGGAGAGGAAATCAGCCCCAGCATTTT
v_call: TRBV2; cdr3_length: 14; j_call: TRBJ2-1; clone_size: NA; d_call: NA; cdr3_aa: CASKEGAFSGEQFF; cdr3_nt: TGTGCCAGCAAGGAGGGAGCCTTTTCGGGTGAGCAGTTCTTC
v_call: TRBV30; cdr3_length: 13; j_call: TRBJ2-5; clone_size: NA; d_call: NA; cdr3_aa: CAWSVLNQETQYF; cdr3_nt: TGTGCCTGGAGTGTACTGAACCAAGAGACCCAGTACTTC
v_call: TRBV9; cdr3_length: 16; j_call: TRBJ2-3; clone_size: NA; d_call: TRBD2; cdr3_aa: CASSLDSGAFTDTQYF; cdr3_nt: TGTGCCAGCAGCCTAGACAGCGGGGCCTTCACAGATACGCAGTATTTT
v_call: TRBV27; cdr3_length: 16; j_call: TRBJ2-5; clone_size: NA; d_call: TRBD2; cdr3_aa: CASSLRWGGDQETQYF; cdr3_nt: TGTGCCAGCAGTTTACGGTGGGGGGGGGACCAAGAGACCCAGTACTTC
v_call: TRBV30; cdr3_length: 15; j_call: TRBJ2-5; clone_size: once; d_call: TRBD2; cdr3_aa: CAWSLGLAGVETQYF; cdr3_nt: TGTGCCTGGAGTCTTGGACTAGCGGGGGTAGAGACCCAGTACTTC
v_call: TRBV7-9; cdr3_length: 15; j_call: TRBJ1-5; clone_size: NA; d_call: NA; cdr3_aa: CASSPGHGGNQPQHF; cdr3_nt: TGTGCCAGCAGCCCAGGGCATGGAGGCAATCAGCCCCAGCATTTT
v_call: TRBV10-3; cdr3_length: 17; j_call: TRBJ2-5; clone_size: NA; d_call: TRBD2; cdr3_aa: CAISGLAGGVGGETQYF; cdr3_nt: TGTGCCATCAGTGGCCTAGCGGGAGGCGTCGGGGGAGAGACCCAGTACTTC
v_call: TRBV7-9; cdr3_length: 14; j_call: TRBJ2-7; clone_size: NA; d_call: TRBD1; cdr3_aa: CASSLVGQSDEQYF; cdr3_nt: TGTGCCAGCAGCTTAGTGGGACAGTCCGACGAGCAGTACTTC
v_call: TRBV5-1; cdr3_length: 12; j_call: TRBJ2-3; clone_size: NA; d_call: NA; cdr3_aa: CASSFPSDTQYF; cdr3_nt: TGCGCCAGCAGCTTTCCCTCGGATACGCAGTATTTT
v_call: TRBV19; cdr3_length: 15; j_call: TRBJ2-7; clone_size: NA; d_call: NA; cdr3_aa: CASRSGTGSSYEQYF; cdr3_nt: TGTGCCAGTAGGTCCGGGACTGGAAGCTCCTACGAGCAGTACTTC
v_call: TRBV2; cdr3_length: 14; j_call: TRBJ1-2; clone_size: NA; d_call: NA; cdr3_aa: CASSAQGRGRGYTF; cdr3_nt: TGTGCCAGCAGCGCACAGGGTAGGGGTCGTGGCTACACCTTC
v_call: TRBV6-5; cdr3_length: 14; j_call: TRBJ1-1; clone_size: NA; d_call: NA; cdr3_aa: CASSEVWTATEAFF; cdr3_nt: TGTGCCAGCAGTGAAGTGTGGACAGCCACTGAAGCTTTCTTT
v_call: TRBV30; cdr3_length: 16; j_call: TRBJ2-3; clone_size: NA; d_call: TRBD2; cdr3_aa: CAWSPFSGRSADTQYF; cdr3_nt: TGTGCCTGGAGTCCTTTTAGCGGGAGAAGCGCAGATACGCAGTATTTT
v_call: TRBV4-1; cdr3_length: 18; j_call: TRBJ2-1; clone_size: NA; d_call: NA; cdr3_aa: CASSQDVLTRKKYNEQFF; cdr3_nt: TGCGCCAGCAGCCAAGACGTGCTGACCAGGAAAAAGTACAATGAGCAGTTCTTC
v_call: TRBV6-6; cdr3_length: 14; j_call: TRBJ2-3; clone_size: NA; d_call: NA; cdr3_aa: CASSFDGVTDTQYF; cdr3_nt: TGTGCCAGCAGTTTTGACGGGGTCACAGATACGCAGTATTTT
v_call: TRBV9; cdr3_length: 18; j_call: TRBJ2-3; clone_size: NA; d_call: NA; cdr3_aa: CASSGGRVLGPSTDTQYF; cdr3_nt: TGTGCCAGCAGCGGGGGCAGGGTGCTTGGTCCTAGCACAGATACGCAGTATTTT
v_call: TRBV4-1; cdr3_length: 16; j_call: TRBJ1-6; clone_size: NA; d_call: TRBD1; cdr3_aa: CASSQVEGARNSPLHF; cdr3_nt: TGCGCCAGCAGCCAAGTCGAGGGGGCACGAAATTCACCCCTCCACTTT
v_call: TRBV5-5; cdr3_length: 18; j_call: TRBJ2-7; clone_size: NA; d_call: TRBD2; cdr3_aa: CASSLRLAGAALSYEQYF; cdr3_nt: TGTGCCAGCAGCTTGCGACTAGCGGGGGCCGCCTTATCCTACGAGCAGTACTTC
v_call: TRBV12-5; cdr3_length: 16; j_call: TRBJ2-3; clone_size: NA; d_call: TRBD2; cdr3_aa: CASGLGGGDRRNTQYF; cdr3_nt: TGTGCTAGTGGTTTAGGCGGGGGGGATAGAAGGAATACGCAGTATTTT
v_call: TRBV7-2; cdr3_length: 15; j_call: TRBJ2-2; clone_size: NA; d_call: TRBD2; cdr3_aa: CASSISGREYGELFF; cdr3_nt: TGTGCCAGCAGCATCAGCGGGAGGGAGTACGGGGAGCTGTTTTTT
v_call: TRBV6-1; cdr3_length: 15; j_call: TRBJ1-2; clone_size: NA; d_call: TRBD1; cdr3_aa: CASILTGPNNYGYTF; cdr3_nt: TGTGCCAGCATACTGACAGGGCCCAATAACTATGGCTACACCTTC
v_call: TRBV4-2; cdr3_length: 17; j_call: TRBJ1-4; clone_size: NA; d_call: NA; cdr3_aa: CASSRRPSGSLEEKLFF; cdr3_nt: TGTGCCAGCAGCCGCCGGCCCTCGGGTTCCTTAGAGGAAAAACTGTTTTTT
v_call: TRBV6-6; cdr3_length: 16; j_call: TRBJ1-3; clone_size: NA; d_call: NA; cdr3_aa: CASSYSPGGAGNTIYF; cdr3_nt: TGTGCCAGCAGTTACTCCCCCGGGGGGGCTGGAAACACCATATATTTT
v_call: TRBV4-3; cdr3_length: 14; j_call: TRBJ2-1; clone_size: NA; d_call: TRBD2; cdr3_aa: CASSQVGGGNEQFF; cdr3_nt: TGCGCCAGCAGCCAAGTGGGCGGGGGGAATGAGCAGTTCTTC
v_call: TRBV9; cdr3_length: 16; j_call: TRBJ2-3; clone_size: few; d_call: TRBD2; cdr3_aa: CASSVFRGGPRDTQYF; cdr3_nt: TGTGCCAGCAGCGTATTCCGGGGAGGGCCAAGAGATACGCAGTATTTT
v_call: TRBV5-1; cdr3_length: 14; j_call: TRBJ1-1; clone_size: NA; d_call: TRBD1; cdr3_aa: CASSLGQGAFEAFF; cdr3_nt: TGCGCCAGCAGCCTTGGACAGGGAGCTTTTGAAGCTTTCTTT
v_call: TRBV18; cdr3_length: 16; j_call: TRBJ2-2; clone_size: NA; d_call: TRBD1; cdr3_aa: CASSVQRGRGTGELFF; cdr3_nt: TGTGCCAGCTCTGTACAAAGGGGGCGCGGGACCGGGGAGCTGTTTTTT
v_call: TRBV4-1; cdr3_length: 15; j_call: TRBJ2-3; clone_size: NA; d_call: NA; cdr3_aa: CASSLSRGFADTQYF; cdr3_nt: TGCGCCAGCAGCCTCAGCAGGGGTTTCGCAGATACGCAGTATTTT
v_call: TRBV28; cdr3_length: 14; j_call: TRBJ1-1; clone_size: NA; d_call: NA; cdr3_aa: CASSSGGDGTEAFF; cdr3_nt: TGTGCCAGCAGTTCCGGGGGGGATGGCACTGAAGCTTTCTTT
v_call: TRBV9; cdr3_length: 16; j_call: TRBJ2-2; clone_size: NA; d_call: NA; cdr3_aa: CASSVSGTPNTGELFF; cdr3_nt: TGTGCCAGCAGCGTGTCCGGGACACCGAACACCGGGGAGCTGTTTTTT
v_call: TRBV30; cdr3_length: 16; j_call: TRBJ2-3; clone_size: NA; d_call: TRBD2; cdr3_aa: CAWTGGTSGRVDTQYF; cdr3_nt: TGTGCCTGGACAGGGGGTACTAGCGGGAGGGTAGATACGCAGTATTTT
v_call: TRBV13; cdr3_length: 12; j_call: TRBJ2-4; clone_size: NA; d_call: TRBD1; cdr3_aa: CASSFQGDIQYF; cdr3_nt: TGTGCCAGCAGCTTCCAGGGGGACATTCAGTACTTC
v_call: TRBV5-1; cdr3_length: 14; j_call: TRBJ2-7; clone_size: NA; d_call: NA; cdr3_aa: CASSSPDSSYEQYF; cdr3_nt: TGCGCCAGCAGCTCGCCGGACAGCTCCTACGAGCAGTACTTC
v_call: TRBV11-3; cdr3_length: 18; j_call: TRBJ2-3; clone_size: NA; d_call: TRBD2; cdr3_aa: CASSSGLAGGPGTDTQYF; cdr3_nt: TGTGCCAGCAGTTCCGGACTAGCGGGGGGGCCCGGCACAGATACGCAGTATTTT
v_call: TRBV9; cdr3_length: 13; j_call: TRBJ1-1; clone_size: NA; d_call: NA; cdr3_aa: CASSPQGNTEAFF; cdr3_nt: TGTGCCAGCAGCCCACAGGGGAACACTGAAGCTTTCTTT
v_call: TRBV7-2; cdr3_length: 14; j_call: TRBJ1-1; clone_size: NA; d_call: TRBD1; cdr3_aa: CASSRRQGGTEAFF; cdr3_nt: TGTGCCAGCAGCCGGAGACAGGGAGGCACTGAAGCTTTCTTT
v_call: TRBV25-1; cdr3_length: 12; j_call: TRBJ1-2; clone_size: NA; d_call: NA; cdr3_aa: CASSESGYGYTF; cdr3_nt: TGTGCCAGCAGTGAATCAGGGTATGGCTACACCTTC
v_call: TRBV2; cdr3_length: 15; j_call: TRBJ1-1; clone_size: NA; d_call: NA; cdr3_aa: CASSEWQGYYTEAFF; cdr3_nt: TGTGCCAGCAGTGAATGGCAGGGATACTACACTGAAGCTTTCTTT
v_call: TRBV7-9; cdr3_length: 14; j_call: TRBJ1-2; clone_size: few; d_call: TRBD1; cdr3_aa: CASSLTGGTDGYTF; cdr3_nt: TGTGCCAGCAGCCTAACAGGGGGTACCGATGGCTACACCTTC
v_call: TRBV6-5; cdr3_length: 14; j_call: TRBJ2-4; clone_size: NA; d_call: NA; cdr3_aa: CASSRQGGKNIQYF; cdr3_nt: TGTGCCAGCAGCCGACAGGGAGGCAAAAACATTCAGTACTTC
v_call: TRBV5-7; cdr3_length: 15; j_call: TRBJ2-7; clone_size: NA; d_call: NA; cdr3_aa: CASSLEAGIGGEQYF; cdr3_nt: TGTGCCAGCAGCTTGGAGGCGGGCATAGGGGGCGAGCAGTACTTC
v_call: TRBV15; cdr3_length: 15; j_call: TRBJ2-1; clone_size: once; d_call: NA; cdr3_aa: CATSRIQGKGNEQFF; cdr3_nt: TGTGCCACCAGCAGAATACAGGGTAAGGGCAATGAGCAGTTCTTC